This T cell receptor beta chain stems from a study of OX40 agonist ivuxolimab in advanced cancers. V was cut by 1 base and J by 5 bases, with 14 bases left in between. This CDR3 has 15 residues. Germline loops: CDR1 SEHNR, CDR2 FQNEAQ (reference sequence). The table came from immunoSEQ multiplex PCR; TCRdb's copy has only in-frame clones and leaves some out. The data show about 15,000 clones, approximately 80% seen once. The receptor was derived from an adult with an advanced solid tumor such as melanoma, head and neck, liver or kidney cancer. The V gene is TRBV7-9, the J gene TRBJ2-5, with a possible D match to TRBD2 (6 bases). Sample: CD4+ or CD8+ T cells sorted from blood, taken in a trial of the OX40 agonist ivuxolimab. The CDR3 DNA follows: TGTGCCAGCAGCTTAGGGCCGGGAGATAGGGAGACCCAGTACTTC. Amino acids: CASSLGPGDRETQYF.